Below are 4 T cell receptor beta chains sequenced from a single sample in a study of blood T cell repertoires in COVID-19 (dated by TCRdb to between 2020 and 2021). Libraries were constructed by the immunoSEQ multiplex PCR assay. TCRdb obtained this table from immuneACCESS and retained in-frame rearrangements with V and J assigned. These tables miss some clones; where compared with another copy, unresolved V genes account for less than half of the shortfall, and the remainder is unexplained. The sample table records fewer than 120,000 clones; just over 75% of these occur just once. In total, the top ten clones hold 3% to 4.5% of the sample. The sequencing input was peripheral blood. The receptors here all came from an elderly woman with acute or convalescent COVID-19.

The chain recombines TRBV6-6 with TRBJ1-2; 7 nucleotides align to TRBD1. Per germline, CDR1 MNHNY and CDR2 SVGAGI (reference sequence). V was pared by 3 bases and J by 6 bases, with 10 bases of the junction left unmatched. The CDR3 is made up of 15 amino acids. CDR3: CASSYLTGVGNGYTF. CDR3 bases: TGTGCCAGCAGTTATTTAACAGGGGTTGGAAATGGCTACACCTTC.

The rearrangement links TRBV5-5 to TRBJ2-1; D not resolved. Between the trimmed V and J ends, which lost 5 bases and 4 bases, there was a span of 10 bases. The CDR3 length is 13 residues. The germline V gene encodes CDR1 SGHKS and CDR2 YYEKEE (reference sequence). Written as DNA, the CDR3 is TGTGCCAGCAGTCGCGGCACGTACAATGAGCAGTTCTTC. It is translated as CASSRGTYNEQFF. Using reference TRBV5-5 and TRBJ2-1 for the parts outside the CDR3, the full variable domain is DAGVTQSPTHLIKTRGQQVTLRCSPISGHKSVSWYQQVLGQGPQFIFQYYEKEERGRGNFPDRFSARQFPNYSSELNVNALLLGDSALYLCASSRGTYNEQFFGPGTRLTVL.

The chain carries TRBV4-1 and TRBJ1-1; a weak D match, TRBD1 (6 bases). This CDR3 region has 17 residues. Germline V gene sequence: CDR1 MGHRA, CDR2 YSYEKL. The V end was cut by 0 bases, the J end by 1 base, with 15 bases between. CDR3 nucleotide sequence: TGCGCCAGCAGCCAAGAATCCGGGGGGCGAGGGAACACTGAAGCTTTCTTT. This codes for CASSQESGGRGNTEAFF.

This chain connects TRBV6-5 to TRBJ2-7; D ambiguous. CDR1 and CDR2 from the germline V gene are MNHEY and SVGAGI. Between the trimmed V and J ends, which lost 8 bases and 0 bases, there was a span of 14 bases. The CDR3 extends over 14 amino acids. The CDR3 nucleotides are TGTGCCAGCGGCCTTGGCAGAAGCTCCTACGAGCAGTACTTC. It specifies CASGLGRSSYEQYF.